The 29 T cell receptor beta chains below all came from one sample that was sequenced in a study of blood T cells in healthy people across ages. A sample-barcoded 5' primer and a J-beta primer mix were used in a second PCR of about 6 to 11 cycles. TCRdb re-derived calls from the 5' RACE reads in MiXCR, one entry per CDR3 protein. This sample has just over 800,000 distinct CDR3 sequences, with 62% found just once. The sequencing input was blood. The receptors derive from a man in his thirties or forties in good health.

The chain couples TRBV7-3 to TRBJ2-7, with D perhaps TRBD1 (7 bases). The length of the CDR3 is 13 residues. Germline V lookup: CDR1 SGHTA, CDR2 FQGTGA. V was cut by 2 bases and J by 6 bases, with 11 bases left in between. CDR3 region: CASSLGRGAEQYF. The CDR3 nucleotides read TGTGCCAGCAGCTTAGGCAGGGGGGCCGAGCAGTACTTC. The full variable domain, completed using reference TRBV7-3 and TRBJ2-7, is GAGVSQTPSNKVTEKGKYVELRCDPISGHTALYWYRQSLGQGPEFLIYFQGTGAADDSGLPNDRFFAVRPEGSVSTLKIQRTERGDSAVYLCASSLGRGAEQYFGPGTRLTVT.

The rearrangement joins TRBV9 to TRBJ2-1; TRBD2 is a possible D gene (6 bases). CDR1 is SGDLS and CDR2 is YYNGEE in the germline V gene. The CDR3 covers 16 residues. V was shortened by 4 bases and J by 1 base, with 15 bases between the two germline ends. The DNA for the CDR3 is TGTGCCAGCAGCTCCCCGAGGCTAGCGTCCTACAATGAGCAGTTCTTC. As protein: CASSSPRLASYNEQFF.

The chain couples TRBV4-3 to TRBJ1-2; tentatively, D is TRBD1 (5 bases). This CDR3 is built from 14 residues. Deletions cut 3 bases from V and 8 bases from J, with 16 bases between. CDR1 and CDR2 (germline): LGHNA, YSLEER. The CDR3: CASSQEHGAEGYTF. CDR3 in DNA: TGCGCCAGCAGCCAGGAACACGGGGCGGAGGGCTACACCTTC.

The chain employs TRBV7-9 and TRBJ1-2, with D possibly TRBD1 on 5 matching bases. The germline V gene encodes CDR1 SEHNR and CDR2 FQNEAQ (reference sequence). V lost 5 bases, J lost 4 bases, and 11 bases lay in between. CDR3 length equals 13 residues. CDR3 region: CASSPGESYGYTF. As DNA, the CDR3 is TGTGCCAGCAGCCCGGGGGAATCCTATGGCTACACCTTC.

Only a few counts were recorded for this clonotype. An end of the junction differs from the germline gene, which may be a read error. V gene TRBV7-2 combines with J gene TRBJ2-7; D ambiguous. This CDR3 is built from 14 residues. The V gene's germline CDR1 is SGHTA and CDR2 FQGNSA. This CDR3 reads CASSPAGPTAEQYF. CDR3 coding DNA: TGTGCCAGCAGCCCAGCCGGGCCCACGGCCGAGCAGTATTTC.

The V gene is TRBV28, the J gene TRBJ1-2; 10 bases line up with TRBD1. The CDR3 extends over 14 amino acids. CDR1 MDHEN and CDR2 SYDVKM come from the germline V gene. V dropped 7 bases and J dropped 4; count of bases not matched to a gene: 6. This chain's CDR3 is CASKTGGNGYGYTF. The DNA of the CDR3 is TGTGCCAGCAAGACAGGGGGCAATGGCTATGGCTACACCTTC.

The rearrangement joins TRBV20-1 to TRBJ2-1; 8 bases fit TRBD2. This CDR3 has 14 residues. V was clipped by 4 bases and J by 3 bases; unmatched bases: 5. CDR1 DFQATT and CDR2 SNEGSKA come from the germline V gene (reference sequence). CDR3 amino acids: CSATVAGYYNEQFF. CDR3 DNA: TGCAGTGCTACCGTAGCGGGGTACTACAATGAGCAGTTCTTC.

This chain links TRBV4-2 with TRBJ1-2; D ambiguous. Trimming removed 1 base at V and 7 bases at J, with 16 bases between. The CDR3 is 15 amino acids. Germline lookup yields CDR1 LGHNA and CDR2 YNFKEQ. This CDR3 is CASSQVGQVPSGYTF. The CDR3 DNA reads TGTGCCAGCAGCCAAGTAGGCCAGGTCCCATCTGGCTACACCTTC.

The sample holds a few counts of this clonotype. The gene calls are TRBV29-1 and TRBJ2-3, with 7 bases identical to TRBD1. The CDR3 contains 14 residues. Germline CDR1 is SQVTM and CDR2 is ANQGSEA. Unmatched junction bases numbered 8, after V lost 7 bases and J lost 1 base. CDR3 protein: CSALRDSRTDTQYF. Here the CDR3 DNA reads TGCAGCGCTCTCCGGGACAGCCGCACAGATACGCAGTATTTT.

This clonotype has just a few counts. The junction departs from germline at one end; a sequencing error may be responsible. The V call is TRBV7-7, the J call TRBJ2-7; a possible D gene is TRBD1 (6 bases). Matching the DNA end better, TRBJ2-5 makes the J call doubtful. The CDR3 extends over 14 amino acids. Germline CDR1 and CDR2: SSHAT and FNYEAQ (reference sequence). Written as DNA, the CDR3 is TGTGCTAGCAGCCGGGCAGGGGTGGTCGAGACCCAGTACTTC. It specifies CASSRAGVVETQYF.

The chain links TRBV18 to TRBJ2-1; the match to TRBD2 covers 8 bases. The germline V gene encodes CDR1 KGHSH and CDR2 LQKENI. The V segment lost 1 base and the J segment 4 bases; nucleotides outside the gene matches: 9. CDR3 length: 17 residues. In nucleotides, the CDR3 is TGTGCCAGCTCACCACAAAGAGCGGGGGCCAGTTACAATGAGCAGTTCTTC. Its protein product is CASSPQRAGASYNEQFF.

The genes are TRBV7-2 and TRBJ2-7, with D perhaps matching TRBD1 (5 bases). Germline CDR1 and CDR2: SGHTA and FQGNSA. The CDR3 runs 14 residues. Trimming took off 1 base at V and 0 bases at J, with 7 bases between the two ends. The CDR3 nucleotides are TGTGCCAGCAGCTTAGGCAGGGTCTCCTACGAGCAGTACTTC. Translating it yields CASSLGRVSYEQYF.

This clonotype was picked up a small number of times. The V and J genes are TRBV4-2 and TRBJ2-3, with D possibly being TRBD2 (6 bases). Germline V lookup: CDR1 LGHNA, CDR2 YNFKEQ. This CDR3 contains 15 residues. V was clipped by 1 base and J by 4 bases, with 12 bases between them. CDR3 nucleotide sequence: TGTGCCAGCAGCCAAGGGACGGAGGGAGCAGATACGCAGTATTTT. This gives the protein CASSQGTEGADTQYF.

The rearrangement links TRBV6-2 or TRBV6-3 to TRBJ2-3, with TRBD2 matching 10 bases. Germline V lookup: CDR1 MNHEY, CDR2 SVGEGT. V was clipped by 2 bases and J by 0 bases; unmatched bases: 2. The CDR3 loop spans 16 amino acids. Here the CDR3 reads CASSYGTSDSTDTQYF. The CDR3 region has the DNA TGTGCCAGCAGTTACGGGACTAGCGACAGCACAGATACGCAGTATTTT.

This clonotype was detected a few times. The CDR3 DNA sequence: TGTGCCAGCGGGGAAGACCTAGCGGGGGCAAATGAGCAGTTCTTC. This gives the protein CASGEDLAGANEQFF. The chain has TRBV7-2 and TRBJ2-1, with TRBD2 matching over 10 bases. The V gene end was trimmed by 8 bases and the J gene end by 7 bases; junction bases not matched to a gene: 11. Germline V lookup: CDR1 SGHTA, CDR2 FQGNSA. The CDR3 spans 15 residues.

This clonotype was picked up a small number of times. This sequence joins TRBV6-5 and TRBJ2-6; 7 bases line up with TRBD1. V was pared by 0 bases and J by 0 bases, with 5 bases of the junction left unmatched. Germline CDR1 and CDR2: MNHEY and SVGAGI. The CDR3 loop spans 18 amino acids. The CDR3 DNA is TGTGCCAGCAGTTACTCGGGACAGATTCCCTCTGGGGCCAACGTCCTGACTTTC. It codes for CASSYSGQIPSGANVLTF.

The V call is TRBV7-2, the J call TRBJ2-1; TRBD2 matches 7 bases. This CDR3 has 17 residues. J gave up 10 bases and V 1 base, and 16 bases lay outside the gene matches. Germline V gene data show CDR1 as SGHTA and CDR2 as FQGNSA. The CDR3 sequence: CASSLVSVGSRGDEQFF. In nucleotides, the CDR3 is TGTGCCAGCAGCTTAGTATCCGTAGGTAGCCGGGGGGACGAGCAGTTCTTC.

J is TRBJ2-5 and V is TRBV9, with 8 bases that match TRBD2. This CDR3 is 14 amino acids long. Looked up from germline, CDR1 is SGDLS and CDR2 is YYNGEE. Trimming removed 4 bases from V and 5 bases from J; junction bases left unmatched: 7. The CDR3 loop is CASSPQTSVETQYF. The CDR3 DNA is TGTGCCAGCAGCCCACAGACTAGCGTCGAGACCCAGTACTTC.

The chain uses TRBV4-3 and TRBJ1-2; D might be TRBD1 (5 bases). CDR1 is LGHNA, CDR2 YSLEER, per germline. With 3 bases removed from V and 3 bases from J, the gap between germline ends came to 8 bases. CDR3 length equals 13 residues. CDR3 region: CASSHTGDYGYTF. CDR3 coding DNA: TGCGCCAGCAGCCACACAGGTGACTATGGCTACACCTTC.

V and J are TRBV7-2 and TRBJ2-1; TRBD1 is a possible D gene (5 bases). Germline loops: CDR1 SGHTA, CDR2 FQGNSA. The CDR3 length is 16 residues. V was shortened by 5 bases and J by 4 bases, with 18 bases between the two germline ends. The CDR3 sequence is CASSLDRQLKYNEQFF. CDR3 bases: TGTGCCAGCAGCCTGGACCGACAGTTGAAATACAATGAGCAGTTCTTC. The full variable domain, its missing parts supplied by reference TRBV7-2 and TRBJ2-1, is GAGVSQSPSNKVTEKGKDVELRCDPISGHTALYWYRQSLGQGLEFLIYFQGNSAPDKSGLPSDRFSAERTGGSVSTLTIQRTQQEDSAVYLCASSLDRQLKYNEQFFGPGTRLTVL.

Here the CDR3 DNA reads TGCAGCTTGTACGGCACCGAGGGGGAGACCCAGTACTTC. It is translated as CSLYGTEGETQYF. This chain uses TRBV29-1 with TRBJ2-5; D may be TRBD1 or TRBD2 (5 bases each). Per germline, CDR1 SQVTM and CDR2 ANQGSEA. The CDR3 contains 13 residues. The V end was cut by 8 bases, the J end by 5 bases, with 18 bases between.

As regards this clonotype: One end of the junction is discordant with germline, which a read error may explain. This chain links TRBV7-2 with TRBJ1-4, with D unclear. The CDR3 is made up of 13 amino acids. CDR1 is SGHTA, CDR2 FQGNSA, per germline. The CDR3 bases are TGTGCCGGCAGTGGTAGAGGAGGGGAAAAACTGTTTTTT. Translating gives CAGSGRGGEKLFF.

Of note for this clonotype: Compared with germline, one end of the junction differs, possibly owing to a read error. The chain employs TRBV15 and TRBJ2-4, with 8 bases that match TRBD2. Germline lookup yields CDR1 LNHNV and CDR2 YYDKDF (reference sequence). The CDR3 has 12 amino acids. The CDR3 DNA reads as TGTGCCGCCAGCAGAGATCCGGGGGGGAAGTACTTC. Translated: CAASRDPGGKYF.

This clonotype was recorded a few times. This chain connects TRBV11-1 to TRBJ2-1; 7 positions agree with TRBD1. Trimming removed 4 bases from V and 3 bases from J; junction bases left unmatched: 3. The CDR3 sequence is 14 residues long. Germline CDR1 and CDR2: SGHAT and FQDESV (reference sequence). As DNA, the CDR3 is TGTGCCAGCAGCTCGACAGGGATCTACAATGAGCAGTTCTTC. It specifies CASSSTGIYNEQFF.

This clonotype was picked up a small number of times. CDR3: CSAYDWASMSDTQYF. CDR3 sequence (DNA): TGCAGTGCTTACGACTGGGCTAGCATGTCAGATACGCAGTATTTT. The chain has TRBV20-1 and TRBJ2-3, with TRBD2 as a possible D gene (5 bases). Germline V CDR1 and CDR2: DFQATT, SNEGSKA (reference sequence). The CDR3 spans 15 residues. The V end lost 5 bases, the J end lost 4 bases, and 19 bases lay between the germline ends.

The chain employs TRBV7-2 and TRBJ2-1; weak D call: TRBD1 (7 bases). The CDR3 has 17 amino acids. CDR1 is SGHTA and CDR2 is FQGNSA in the germline V gene. The germline V and J ends were trimmed by 0 bases and 6 bases, with 18 bases remaining between them. CDR3 DNA: TGTGCCAGCAGCTTAGCTAAAGCCCAGGGGGGAGTCAATGAGCAGTTCTTC. Protein sequence: CASSLAKAQGGVNEQFF.

There are a few counts of this clonotype. V and J are TRBV20-1 and TRBJ2-4, with D perhaps TRBD1 (5 bases). The J call may be incorrect, as the DNA end agrees better with TRBJ2-7. The CDR3 has 11 amino acids. In germline, CDR1 is DFQATT, CDR2 SNEGSKA (reference sequence). CDR3 residues: CSAQGPYEQYF. In DNA form, the CDR3 reads TGCAGTGCTCAGGGCCCTTACGAGCAGTACTTC.

V is TRBV4-2 and J is TRBJ1-2, with D hard to call. Germline-derived CDR1 and CDR2 are LGHNA and YNFKEQ. Deletions cut 0 bases from V and 7 bases from J, with 15 bases between. There are 15 residues in the CDR3. CDR3 protein: CASSQDPTPFGGYTF. CDR3 nucleotides: TGTGCCAGCAGCCAAGATCCAACCCCTTTTGGTGGCTACACCTTC.

The chain couples TRBV11-2 to TRBJ2-5; 7 bases line up with TRBD1. There are 15 residues in the CDR3. With V trimmed by 5 bases and J by 11 bases, 17 bases remained unmatched. CDR1 is SGHAT, CDR2 FQNNGV, per germline. CDR3 coding DNA: TGTGCCAGCAGCCAAACCGGGACAGTATACAATGAGCAGTACTTC. Its translation: CASSQTGTVYNEQYF.